This T cell receptor beta chain was recorded in a study of blood T cells in healthy people across ages. Study observations and caveats: PBMC samples, being unsorted, prevented any conclusive comparison of naive and antigen-experienced cells. Donor CMV infection status was unknown, possibly confounding age-related changes in expanded clonotypes.

A second PCR of about 7 to 11 cycles used a sample-barcoded 5' primer and a J-beta primer mix. A single record per CDR3 protein comes from TCRdb applying MiXCR to the 5' RACE reads. The table has around 1,800,000 distinct CDR3 sequences, roughly two fifths seen once. Donors ranged from about 6 to 95 years old and were healthy Caucasians in Russia. Note on this clonotype: Its matching antigen is unknown.

This clonotype was obtained from a human donor in good health. The material sequenced was blood.

The CDR3 DNA sequence: TGCGCCAGCAGCCCAGAGGACGGTATGGGCTACACCTTC. It is translated as CASSPEDGMGYTF. The genes are TRBV5-1 and TRBJ1-2; no definite D call. This CDR3 is built from 13 residues. V lost 4 bases and J 8 bases, leaving 15 bases between the germline ends. The germline CDR1 and CDR2 sequences are SGHRS and YFSETQ.